This TCR beta chain is drawn from a study of T-cell memory formation after mild COVID-19. Study summary: In these data, TCR clusters were largely donor specific.

CDR1 SGHTA and CDR2 FQGNSA come from the germline V gene. CDR3 size: 15 residues. V was cut by 3 bases and J by 2 bases, with 13 bases left in between. General study results and limits: Among contracting clones, CD4+ were mainly CM/EM and CD8+ enriched in EMRA.

MiXCR, run by TCRdb on the 5' RACE reads, gives a single entry per CDR3 protein. Of about 49,000 distinct CDR3 sequences in the sample, about 7% were seen once. This clonotype occurred many times. Its antigen is unidentified. The V gene is TRBV7-2, the J gene TRBJ1-1, with a tentative D call TRBD1 (6 bases). Material for sequencing was PBMCs or a T cell subset sorted from them (not recorded which). The TCR originated in a man between 18 and 29 years old who had mild COVID-19 (a few samples of this study predate the infection). Cell type and time point are not known. The chain's CDR3 is CASSFVTGLNTEAFF. The CDR3, as DNA: TGTGCCAGCAGCTTTGTGACAGGCCTTAACACTGAAGCTTTCTTT.